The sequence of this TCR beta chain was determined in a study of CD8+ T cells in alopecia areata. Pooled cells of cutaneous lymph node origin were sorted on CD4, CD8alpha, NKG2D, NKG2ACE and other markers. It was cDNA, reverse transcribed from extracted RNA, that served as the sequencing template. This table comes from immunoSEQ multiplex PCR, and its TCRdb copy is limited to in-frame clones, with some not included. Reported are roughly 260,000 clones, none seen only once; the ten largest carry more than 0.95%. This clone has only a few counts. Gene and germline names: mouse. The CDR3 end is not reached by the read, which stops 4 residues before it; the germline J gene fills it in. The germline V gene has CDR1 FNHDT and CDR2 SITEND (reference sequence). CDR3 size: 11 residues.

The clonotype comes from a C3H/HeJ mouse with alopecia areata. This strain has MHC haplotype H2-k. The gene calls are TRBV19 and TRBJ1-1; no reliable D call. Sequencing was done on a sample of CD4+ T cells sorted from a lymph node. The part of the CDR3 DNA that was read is TGTGCCAGCAGTATTACAGAA. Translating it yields CASSITE. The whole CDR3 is CASSITEEVFF.